The present T cell receptor (beta chain) was sequenced within a study of monozygotic twins with inflammatory bowel disease. Study observations and caveats: The study found lower TCRbeta diversity (inverse Simpson) in IBD patients than in healthy co-twins.

Two nested PCRs, run for about 16 and 10 cycles, were applied to TCRalpha and TCRbeta cDNA. TCRdb reworked the 5' RACE reads into one entry per CDR3 protein, no DNA. The sample yields around 450,000 distinct CDR3 sequences, of which the top ten take up 2% to 2.5%. As to this clonotype: Its antigen is not identified.

CDR3 length: 15 amino acids. Germline V CDR1 and CDR2: DFQATT, SNEGSKA (reference sequence). The TCR was taken from a human donor with ulcerative colitis or Crohn's disease, or a healthy co-twin of an affected twin (not recorded which). V usage is TRBV20-1 and J usage is TRBJ2-5; TCRdb selects TRBD1, and the lack of DNA leaves this call unchecked. The sequenced material came from blood. CDR3 sequence reads: CSARSPTGGGETQYF.